The source of this T cell receptor (beta chain) is a study of blood T cell repertoires in COVID-19. About the research overall: Samples came from the United States, Italy and Spain, spanning acute and convalescent COVID-19. PBMCs, B-cell-depleted T cells, or T cells were the source of the cDNA or gDNA that made up the material.

In the study's own analysis: Cell counts per sample came from amplifying reference gene primers. Profiled with immunoSEQ multiplex PCR; TCRdb holds only in-frame clones, not every one. The DNA was the basis for D and trimming; V, J and clone size are from that table. Seen here are approximately 190,000 clones, approximately 79% observed once, and the top ten hold over 13%. This CDR3 has 18 amino acids. Germline V gives CDR1 KGHDR, CDR2 SFDVKD. Trimming cost V 5 bases and J 2 bases; bases outside gene matches: 15. The sequence derives from a man younger than 45 with active or convalescent COVID-19. V usage is TRBV24-1 and J usage is TRBJ1-2; 8 nucleotides align to TRBD1. The sequencing input was peripheral blood. CDR3 nucleotide sequence: TGTGCCACCAGTGGCGGGACAGGTGCCGACAACTTAAACTATGGCTACACCTTC. Encoded protein: CATSGGTGADNLNYGYTF.